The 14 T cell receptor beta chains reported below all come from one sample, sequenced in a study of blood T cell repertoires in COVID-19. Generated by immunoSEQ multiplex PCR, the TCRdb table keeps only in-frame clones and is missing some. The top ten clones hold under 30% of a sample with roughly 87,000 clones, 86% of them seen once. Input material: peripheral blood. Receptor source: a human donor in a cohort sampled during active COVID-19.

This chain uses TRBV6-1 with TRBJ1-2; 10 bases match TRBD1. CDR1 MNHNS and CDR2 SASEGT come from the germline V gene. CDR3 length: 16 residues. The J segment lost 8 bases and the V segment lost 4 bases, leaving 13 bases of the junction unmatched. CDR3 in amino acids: CASSVHGTGDVGGYTF. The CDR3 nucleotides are TGTGCCAGCAGTGTCCACGGGACAGGGGACGTCGGGGGCTACACCTTC.

CDR3 coding DNA: TGTGCCAGCTCTCGCCGCAGCGGGAGCCCCGGGGAGCTGTTTTTT. Protein: CASSRRSGSPGELFF. V and J are TRBV9 and TRBJ2-2, with TRBD2 matching 8 bases. There are 15 residues in the CDR3. Germline-derived CDR1 and CDR2 are SGDLS and YYNGEE. Trimming removed 7 bases from V and 6 bases from J; junction bases left unmatched: 11.

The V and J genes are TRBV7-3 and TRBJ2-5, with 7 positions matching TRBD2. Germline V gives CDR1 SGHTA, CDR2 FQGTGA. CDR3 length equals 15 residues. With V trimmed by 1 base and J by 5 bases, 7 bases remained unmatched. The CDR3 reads CASSLMAGEGETQYF. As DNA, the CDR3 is TGTGCCAGCAGCTTAATGGCCGGGGAGGGGGAGACCCAGTACTTC.

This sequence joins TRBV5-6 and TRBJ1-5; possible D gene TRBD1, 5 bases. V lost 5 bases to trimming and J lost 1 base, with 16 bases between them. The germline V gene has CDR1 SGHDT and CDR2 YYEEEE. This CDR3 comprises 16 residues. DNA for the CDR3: TGTGCCAGCAGACGTAGCGGGGGTTCCAGCAATCAGCCCCAGCATTTT. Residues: CASRRSGGSSNQPQHF.

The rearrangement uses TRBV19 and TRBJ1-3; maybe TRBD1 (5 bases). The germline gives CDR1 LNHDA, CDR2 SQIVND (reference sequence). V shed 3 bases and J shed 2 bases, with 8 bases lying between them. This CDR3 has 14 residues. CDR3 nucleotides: TGTGCCAGTAGTATCCAGGGTGCTGGAAACACCATATATTTT. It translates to CASSIQGAGNTIYF.

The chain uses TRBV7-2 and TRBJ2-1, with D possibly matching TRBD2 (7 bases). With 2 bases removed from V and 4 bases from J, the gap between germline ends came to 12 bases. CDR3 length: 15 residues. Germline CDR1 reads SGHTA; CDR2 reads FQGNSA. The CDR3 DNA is TGTGCCAGCAGCTTATGGGGGGGCGGATACAATGAGCAGTTCTTC. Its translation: CASSLWGGGYNEQFF.

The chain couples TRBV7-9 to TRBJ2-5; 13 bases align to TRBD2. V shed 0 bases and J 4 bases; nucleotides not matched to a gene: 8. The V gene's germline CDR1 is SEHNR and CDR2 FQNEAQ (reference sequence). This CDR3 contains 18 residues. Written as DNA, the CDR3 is TGTGCCAGCAGCTTAGCCATAAAACTAGCGGGAGGGACAGAGACCCAGTACTTC. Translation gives CASSLAIKLAGGTETQYF.

In DNA form, the CDR3 reads TGTGCCAGCAGTTTCGCCCTATACCGGGACACTGAAGCTTTCTTT. It is translated as CASSFALYRDTEAFF. The rearrangement links TRBV6-2 or TRBV6-3 to TRBJ1-1; no clear D gene. Germline lookup yields CDR1 MNHEY and CDR2 SVGEGT. The V end lost 4 bases, the J end lost 3 bases, and 15 bases lay between the germline ends. This CDR3 spans 15 amino acids.

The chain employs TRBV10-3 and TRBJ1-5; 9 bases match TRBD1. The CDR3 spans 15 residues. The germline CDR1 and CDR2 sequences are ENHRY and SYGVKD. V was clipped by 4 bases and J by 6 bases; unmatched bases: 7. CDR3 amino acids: CAISGAGQGAQPQHF. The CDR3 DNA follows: TGTGCCATCAGTGGGGCGGGACAGGGTGCTCAGCCCCAGCATTTT.

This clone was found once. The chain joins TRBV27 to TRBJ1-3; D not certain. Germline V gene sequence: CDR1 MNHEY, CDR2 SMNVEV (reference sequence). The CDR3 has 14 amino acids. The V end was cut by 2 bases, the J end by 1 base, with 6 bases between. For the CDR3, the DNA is TGTGCCAGCAGTTTAGTCGGGTCTGGAAACACCATATATTTT. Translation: CASSLVGSGNTIYF.

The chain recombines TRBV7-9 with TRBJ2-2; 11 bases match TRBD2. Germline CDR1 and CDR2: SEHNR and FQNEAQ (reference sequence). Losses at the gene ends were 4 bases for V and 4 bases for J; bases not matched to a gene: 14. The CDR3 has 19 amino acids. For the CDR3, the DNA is TGTGCCAGCAGCTCATTTAAAATACTAGCGGGGGTAACCACCGGGGAGCTGTTTTTT. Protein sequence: CASSSFKILAGVTTGELFF.

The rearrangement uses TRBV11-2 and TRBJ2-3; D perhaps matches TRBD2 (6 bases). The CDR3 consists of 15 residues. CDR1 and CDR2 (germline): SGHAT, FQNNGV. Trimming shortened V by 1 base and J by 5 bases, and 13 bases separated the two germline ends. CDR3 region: CASSLVRGSRDTQYF. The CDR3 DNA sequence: TGTGCCAGCAGCTTAGTACGGGGGTCTAGAGATACGCAGTATTTT.

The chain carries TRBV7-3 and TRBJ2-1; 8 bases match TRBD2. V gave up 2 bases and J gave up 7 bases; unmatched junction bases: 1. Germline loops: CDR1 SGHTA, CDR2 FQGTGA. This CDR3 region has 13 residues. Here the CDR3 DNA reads TGTGCCAGCAGCTTAGGCGGGGGGAATGAGCAGTTCTTC. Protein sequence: CASSLGGGNEQFF.

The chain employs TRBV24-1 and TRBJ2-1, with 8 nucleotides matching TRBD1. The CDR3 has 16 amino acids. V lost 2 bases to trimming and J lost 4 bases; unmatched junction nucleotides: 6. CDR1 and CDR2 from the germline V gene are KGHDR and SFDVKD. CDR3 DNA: TGTGCCACCAGTGATTCAGACAGGGGCGGATACAATGAGCAGTTCTTC. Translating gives CATSDSDRGGYNEQFF.